These 27 T cell receptor beta chains were all obtained from the same sample, sequenced in a study of control samples from healthy donors and cancer patients. Clones were sequenced by immunoSEQ multiplex PCR, and TCRdb holds only the in-frame ones, with some missing. The table records about 84,000 clones, 90% to 95% of them present only once. The sample consisted of blood. The receptors originated from a man aged 25-45 years in good health.

This sequence joins TRBV3-1 (or the pseudogene TRBV3-2) and TRBJ2-2; D is unresolved. V was trimmed by 4 bases and J by 1 base, leaving 4 bases between them. This CDR3 has 13 residues. CDR1 and CDR2 (germline): LGHDT, YNNKEL (reference sequence). In DNA form, the CDR3 reads TGTGCCAGCAGCCGGCAGAACACCGGGGAGCTGTTTTTT. Its translation: CASSRQNTGELFF.

This rearrangement joins TRBV12-3 or TRBV12-4 to TRBJ2-2, with no clear D. This CDR3 comprises 13 residues. V lost 4 bases and J 4 bases, leaving 7 bases between the germline ends. The CDR3 bases are TGTGCCAGCAGTTGGCGCAGCACCGGGGAGCTGTTTTTT. It specifies CASSWRSTGELFF.

The V call is TRBV28, the J call TRBJ2-7, with D tentatively TRBD1 (6 bases). Germline V gene data show CDR1 as MDHEN and CDR2 as SYDVKM. The CDR3 consists of 14 residues. V shed 7 bases and J shed 5 bases, with 18 bases lying between them. CDR3: CASTFRNRENEQYF. CDR3 nucleotides: TGTGCCAGCACATTCAGGAACAGGGAGAACGAGCAGTACTTC. Full variable domain (rest looked up from reference TRBV28 and TRBJ2-7): DVKVTQSSRYLVKRTGEKVFLECVQDMDHENMFWYRQDPGLGLRLIYFSYDVKMKEKGDIPEGYSVSREKKERFSLILESASTNQTSMYLCASTFRNRENEQYFGPGTRLTVT.

The chain uses TRBV12-3 or TRBV12-4 and TRBJ2-5; D perhaps matches TRBD1 (7 bases). CDR3 size: 12 residues. The V gene lost 6 bases and the J gene lost 6 bases, with 11 bases spanning the gap. Here the CDR3 reads CASRAGGQTQYF. The DNA of the CDR3 is TGTGCCAGCAGGGCAGGGGGGCAGACCCAGTACTTC.

The genes are TRBV24-1 and TRBJ1-2; tentative D call: TRBD1 (5 bases). CDR3 size: 15 residues. The V gene lost 2 bases and the J gene lost 0 bases, with 9 bases spanning the gap. Germline V gene lookup returns CDR1 KGHDR and CDR2 SFDVKD. The DNA of the CDR3 is TGTGCCACCAGTGATTCGTGGGGCGCTAACTATGGCTACACCTTC. Its translation is CATSDSWGANYGYTF.

Here the CDR3 reads CASSVVQGGYTF. The CDR3 coding sequence is TGTGCCAGCAGCGTAGTACAGGGAGGCTACACCTTC. The chain joins TRBV9 to TRBJ1-2; a possible D gene is TRBD1 (6 bases). Germline V gene sequence: CDR1 SGDLS, CDR2 YYNGEE. V gave up 0 bases and J gave up 8 bases, with 8 bases separating them. The CDR3 totals 12 residues.

The chain links TRBV7-9 to TRBJ2-1; D remains unclear. The V gene lost 3 bases and the J gene lost 7 bases, with 16 bases spanning the gap. This CDR3 contains 15 residues. CDR1 is SEHNR, CDR2 FQNEAQ, per germline (reference sequence). Here the CDR3 DNA reads TGTGCCAGCAGCTTGGCCACTGGAGCGAGGAATGAGCAGTTCTTC. This gives the protein CASSLATGARNEQFF.

This sequence joins TRBV9 and TRBJ1-1, with D unclear. Germline V gives CDR1 SGDLS, CDR2 YYNGEE. The CDR3 totals 15 residues. The ends were cut back, 0 bases at V and 5 bases at J, with 14 bases in the middle. This chain's CDR3 is CASSVGTSFSTEAFF. The CDR3 region has the DNA TGTGCCAGCAGCGTAGGAACTAGTTTTAGTACTGAAGCTTTCTTT.

The chain recombines TRBV28 with TRBJ1-4, with TRBD1 as a possible D gene (5 bases). Germline lookup yields CDR1 MDHEN and CDR2 SYDVKM. CDR3 length equals 13 residues. V gave up 3 bases and J gave up 8 bases, with 10 bases separating them. This CDR3 reads CASSFAGPEKLFF. CDR3 in DNA: TGTGCCAGCAGTTTCGCAGGGCCCGAAAAACTGTTTTTT.

The chain joins TRBV2 to TRBJ1-5; D unresolved. Germline CDR1 SNHLY, CDR2 FYNNEI. The CDR3 is made up of 15 amino acids. V was trimmed by 6 bases and J by 2 bases, leaving 14 bases between them. The CDR3 DNA follows: TGTGCCAGCAGCGCCGGGGTCGGGGGCAATCAGCCCCAGCATTTT. The encoded protein is CASSAGVGGNQPQHF.

The V and J genes are TRBV28 and TRBJ2-1, with D possibly TRBD1 on 5 matching bases. With 8 bases removed from V and 9 bases from J, the gap between germline ends came to 20 bases. The CDR3 has 14 residues. Germline V lookup: CDR1 MDHEN, CDR2 SYDVKM. The CDR3 DNA sequence: TGTGCCAGCGGGGCCCCCCTTGTTTCGGGTGAGCAGTTCTTC. It translates to CASGAPLVSGEQFF.

This clone occurred a few times. The rearrangement joins TRBV24-1 to TRBJ2-1; D is undetermined. The V end lost 5 bases, the J end lost 7 bases, and 8 bases lay between the germline ends. This CDR3 region has 12 residues. Germline V gene lookup returns CDR1 KGHDR and CDR2 SFDVKD. The CDR3 here is CATSASNNEQFF. CDR3 coding DNA: TGTGCCACCAGTGCGTCCAATAATGAGCAGTTCTTC.

The chain links TRBV7-8 to TRBJ2-7; 7 bases line up with TRBD1. The junction had 2 bases not matched to a gene; V was cut back by 0 bases and J by 3 bases. The germline V gene encodes CDR1 SGHVS and CDR2 FQNEAQ. The CDR3 length is 14 residues. DNA for the CDR3: TGTGCCAGCAGCTTAGCGAGACAGGGCTACGAGCAGTACTTC. Translating gives CASSLARQGYEQYF.

The chain combines TRBV5-6 with TRBJ2-2; 7 bases are a match to TRBD1. The germline CDR1 and CDR2 sequences are SGHDT and YYEEEE. V lost 2 bases to trimming and J lost 6 bases; unmatched junction nucleotides: 4. The CDR3 contains 14 residues. CDR3 in DNA: TGTGCCAGCAGCTTACCGACAGGGTCCGGGGAGCTGTTTTTT. Amino acids: CASSLPTGSGELFF.

The table lists this clone with a few counts. The genes are TRBV2 and TRBJ2-7; D perhaps matches TRBD1 (5 bases). Germline loops: CDR1 SNHLY, CDR2 FYNNEI. V was clipped by 2 bases and J by 0 bases, with 11 bases between them. CDR3 length: 15 amino acids. The CDR3 DNA reads TGTGCCAGCAGTGAAAGTAGACAGAGCTCCTACGAGCAGTACTTC. Translation: CASSESRQSSYEQYF.

CDR3 in DNA: TGTGCCAGCAGCCGCGACAGGGACTTTACACCCCTCCACTTT. Protein product: CASSRDRDFTPLHF. The genes are TRBV7-9 and TRBJ1-6, with 7 bases aligning to TRBD1. Germline CDR1 SEHNR, CDR2 FQNEAQ (reference sequence). The length of the CDR3 is 14 residues. Unmatched junction bases numbered 9, after V lost 5 bases and J lost 11 bases.

CDR3 nucleotide sequence: TGTGCCTGGGGCACAGGAAACTCTGGAAACACCATATATTTT. It codes for CAWGTGNSGNTIYF. The chain employs TRBV30 and TRBJ1-3, with D possibly being TRBD1 (5 bases). The CDR3 length is 14 residues. The V gene lost 5 bases and the J gene lost 0 bases, with 11 bases spanning the gap. The germline CDR1 and CDR2 sequences are GTSNPN and SVGIG (reference sequence).

This clone was observed a single time. The rearrangement uses TRBV9 and TRBJ2-3, with TRBD1 matching over 8 bases. Germline V gives CDR1 SGDLS, CDR2 YYNGEE. V lost 0 bases, J lost 3 bases, and 3 bases stayed unmatched. The CDR3 is made up of 15 amino acids. CDR3 nucleotide sequence: TGTGCCAGCAGCGTAGAAGGGACAGGAACAGATACGCAGTATTTT. Translation: CASSVEGTGTDTQYF.

The chain employs TRBV6-2 or TRBV6-3 and TRBJ1-5; TRBD1 agrees at 8 bases. The CDR3 is 15 amino acids. Germline V CDR1 and CDR2: MNHEY, SVGEGT. Trimming at V came to 6 bases and at J to 2 bases, leaving 6 bases not matched to a gene. DNA of the CDR3: TGTGCCAGCAGCGTACAGGGGGTTGGCAATCAGCCCCAGCATTTT. It codes for CASSVQGVGNQPQHF.

CDR3 region: CASSQDRSLGDTQYF. The DNA of the CDR3 is TGCGCCAGCAGCCAAGATAGAAGTTTGGGTGATACGCAGTATTTT. The J gene is TRBJ2-3, the V gene TRBV4-1; no firm D call. CDR1 MGHRA and CDR2 YSYEKL come from the germline V gene. V lost 0 bases to trimming and J lost 6 bases, with 13 bases between them. The CDR3 runs to 15 residues.

The chain joins TRBV7-2 to TRBJ2-3, with D tentatively TRBD2 (6 bases). This CDR3 spans 17 amino acids. The V gene's germline CDR1 is SGHTA and CDR2 FQGNSA. Deletions cut 5 bases from V and 6 bases from J, with 24 bases between. The CDR3 coding sequence is TGTGCCAGCAGCCCGATCCGGGGGACCTTTAGTGGGGATACGCAGTATTTT. Protein sequence: CASSPIRGTFSGDTQYF.

The rearrangement joins TRBV19 to TRBJ1-1; D call uncertain. Germline V gene data show CDR1 as LNHDA and CDR2 as SQIVND (reference sequence). V gave up 0 bases and J gave up 10 bases, with 18 bases separating them. The CDR3 has 15 amino acids. CDR3 DNA: TGTGCCAGTAGTATAGATAGAAGGACCCACGTGCTAGCTTTCTTT. It codes for CASSIDRRTHVLAFF. Full variable domain (rest looked up from reference TRBV19 and TRBJ1-1): DGGITQSPKYLFRKEGQNVTLSCEQNLNHDAMYWYRQDPGQGLRLIYYSQIVNDFQKGDIAEGYSVSREKKESFPLTVTSAQKNPTAFYLCASSIDRRTHVLAFFGQGTRLTVV.

CDR3: CASSLTSDNSPLHF. CDR3 coding DNA: TGTGCCAGCAGTTTAACGTCTGATAATTCACCCCTCCACTTT. The chain links TRBV27 to TRBJ1-6; D ambiguous. The CDR3 is 14 amino acids. Germline assignment: CDR1 MNHEY and CDR2 SMNVEV (reference sequence). V lost 2 bases to trimming and J lost 5 bases, with 7 bases between them.

This rearrangement joins TRBV4-1 to TRBJ1-6, with D possibly matching TRBD1 (6 bases). There are 17 residues in the CDR3. With 4 bases removed from V and 0 bases from J, the gap between germline ends came to 13 bases. Germline V lookup: CDR1 MGHRA, CDR2 YSYEKL. The chain's CDR3 is CASSRDISSSYNSPLHF. The DNA for the CDR3 is TGCGCCAGCAGCCGGGACATTTCAAGCTCCTATAATTCACCCCTCCACTTT.

The CDR3 DNA reads as TGTGCCAGCAGCTTGGTGGGGACAGGGTCCTACGAGCAGTACTTC. Its translation: CASSLVGTGSYEQYF. The chain carries TRBV5-6 and TRBJ2-7; 9 bases match TRBD1. V trimming: 0 bases; J trimming: 1 base; junction bases outside the gene matches: 2. Germline V gives CDR1 SGHDT, CDR2 YYEEEE. This CDR3 region has 15 residues. The full variable domain, in which reference TRBV5-6 and TRBJ2-7 provide the parts outside the CDR3, is DAGVTQSPTHLIKTRGQQVTLRCSPKSGHDTVSWYQQALGQGPQFIFQYYEEEERQRGNFPDRFSGHQFPNYSSELNVNALLLGDSALYLCASSLVGTGSYEQYFGPGTRLTVT.

The genes are TRBV2 and TRBJ1-1, with D unresolved. Trimming left V 8 bases short and J 1 base short, with 8 bases between. This CDR3 comprises 12 residues. Germline values: CDR1 SNHLY, CDR2 FYNNEI. The CDR3 DNA reads TGTGCCAGCGCCCGGGGGAACACTGAAGCTTTCTTT. It encodes CASARGNTEAFF.

The chain joins TRBV19 to TRBJ1-1; TRBD1 matches at 10 bases. V shed 7 bases, J shed 0 bases, and the junction held 5 bases outside the gene matches. Per germline, CDR1 LNHDA and CDR2 SQIVND (reference sequence). This CDR3 region has 15 residues. The CDR3 sequence is CASNAGTGVNTEAFF. CDR3 coding DNA: TGTGCCAGTAACGCCGGGACAGGGGTGAACACTGAAGCTTTCTTT. The full variable domain, its missing parts supplied by reference TRBV19 and TRBJ1-1, is DGGITQSPKYLFRKEGQNVTLSCEQNLNHDAMYWYRQDPGQGLRLIYYSQIVNDFQKGDIAEGYSVSREKKESFPLTVTSAQKNPTAFYLCASNAGTGVNTEAFFGQGTRLTVV.